The source of this T cell receptor beta chain is a study of T cells in Graves' hyperthyroidism and ophthalmopathy. Researchers amplified the TCR beta CDR3 regions from RNA transcripts. A set of HTBI primers served as the primers for a first-round RT-PCR of the TCR CDR3. One entry per CDR3 protein, called by TCRdb with MiXCR from the multiplex PCR reads. The table includes a few hundred thousand distinct CDR3 sequences, about 16% detected once. Details on this clonotype: Its specificity is unknown. This may arise from a read error, as a much more abundant clone is one base away.

Patients with uncontrolled infections, other autoimmune diseases, pregnancy or lactation were excluded. Thyroid ultrasound, orbital computed tomography, clinical symptoms, and serum thyroxine and TRAb underpinned diagnoses. CDR3 length: 15 residues. Germline lookup yields CDR1 MNHEY and CDR2 SMNVEV (reference sequence). Findings of the study overall: In validation, the model predicted ophthalmopathy. These predictions came a median roughly 7.1 months before onset. Most expanded thyroid clonotypes above 0.001 also appeared in blood.

The V gene is TRBV27, the J gene TRBJ2-2, with D possibly matching TRBD1 (6 bases). The source of this sequence is a woman aged 30 to 39 with Graves' ophthalmopathy. The source material was blood. The chain's CDR3 is CASTTSRGRTGELSF. CDR3 bases: TGTGCCAGCACGACTTCCAGGGGAAGGACCGGGGAGCTGTCTTTT.